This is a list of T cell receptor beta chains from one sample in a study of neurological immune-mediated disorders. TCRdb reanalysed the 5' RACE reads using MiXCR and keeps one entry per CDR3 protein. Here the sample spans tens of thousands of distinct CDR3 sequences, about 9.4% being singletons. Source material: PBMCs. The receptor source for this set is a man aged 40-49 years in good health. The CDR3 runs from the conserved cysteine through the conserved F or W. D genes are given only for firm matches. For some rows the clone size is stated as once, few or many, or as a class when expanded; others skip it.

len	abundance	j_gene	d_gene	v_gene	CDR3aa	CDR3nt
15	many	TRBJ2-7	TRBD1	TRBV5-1	CASSLEAGGAYEQYF	TGCGCCAGCAGCTTGGAGGCAGGGGGAGCCTACGAGCAGTACTTC
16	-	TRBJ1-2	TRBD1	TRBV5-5	CSSSRLRTGGDYGYTF	TGTTCCAGCAGCCGACTGAGGACAGGGGGCGACTATGGCTACACCTTC
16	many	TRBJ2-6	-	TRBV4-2	CASSQPGSSGANVLTF	TGTGCCAGCAGCCAACCCGGAAGCTCTGGGGCCAACGTCCTGACTTTC
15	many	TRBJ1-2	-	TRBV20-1	CSAPHAQGGEGGYTF	TGCAGTGCTCCACACGCCCAGGGTGGTGAGGGTGGCTACACCTTC
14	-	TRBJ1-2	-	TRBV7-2	CASSLGHEWYGYTF	TGTGCCAGCAGCTTGGGACACGAATGGTATGGCTACACCTTC
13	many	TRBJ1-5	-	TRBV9	CASSVDQFQPQHF	TGTGCCAGCAGCGTAGATCAGTTCCAGCCCCAGCATTTT
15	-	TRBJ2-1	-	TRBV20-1	CSTTPDSFFPNEQFF	TGCAGTACTACACCGGACAGTTTCTTCCCCAATGAGCAGTTCTTC
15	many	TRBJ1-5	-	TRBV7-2	CASSLGVARNQPQHF	TGTGCCAGCAGCCTTGGGGTTGCGCGCAATCAGCCCCAGCATTTT
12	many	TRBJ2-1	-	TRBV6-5	CASIGSYNEQFF	TGTGCCAGCATCGGCAGCTACAATGAGCAGTTCTTC
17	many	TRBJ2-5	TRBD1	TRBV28	CASCSTDRDRAVETQYF	TGTGCCAGCTGCTCGACTGATAGGGACAGGGCGGTGGAGACCCAGTACTTC
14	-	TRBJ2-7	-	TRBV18	CASSPGDEAGEQYF	TGTGCCAGCTCACCTGGCGACGAGGCCGGCGAGCAGTACTTC
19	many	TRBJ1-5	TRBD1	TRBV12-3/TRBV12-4	CASSSSVTGGLNGNQPQHF	TGTGCCAGCAGTTCGAGTGTGACAGGGGGATTGAATGGCAATCAGCCCCAGCATTTT
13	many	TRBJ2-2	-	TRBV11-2	CAATPANTGELFF	TGTGCCGCAACCCCGGCGAACACCGGGGAGCTGTTTTTT
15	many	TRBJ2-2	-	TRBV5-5	CASSFFLAGTGELFF	TGTGCCAGCAGCTTTTTCCTCGCCGGGACCGGGGAGCTGTTTTTT
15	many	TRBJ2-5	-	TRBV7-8	CASSWGLGREETQYF	TGTGCCAGCAGCTGGGGGCTCGGACGGGAAGAGACCCAGTACTTC
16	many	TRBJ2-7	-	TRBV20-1	CSASPPWTALGYEQYF	TGCAGTGCTAGTCCGCCGTGGACAGCGTTAGGCTACGAGCAGTACTTC
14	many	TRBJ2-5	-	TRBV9	CASSVGQSGETQYF	TGTGCCAGCAGCGTTGGACAGAGCGGTGAGACCCAGTACTTC
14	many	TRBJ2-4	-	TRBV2	CASSGGRVENIQYF	TGTGCCAGCAGTGGTGGCAGGGTTGAAAACATTCAGTACTTC
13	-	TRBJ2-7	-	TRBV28	CASSFIRPWEQYF	TGTGCCAGCAGTTTTATCAGGCCATGGGAGCAGTACTTC
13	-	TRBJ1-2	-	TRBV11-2	CASSLVQDGGYTF	TGTGCCAGCAGCTTAGTTCAGGACGGTGGCTACACCTTC
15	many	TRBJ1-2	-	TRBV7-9	CASSPWGGVDYGYTF	TGTGCCAGCAGCCCGTGGGGGGGCGTGGATTATGGCTACACCTTC
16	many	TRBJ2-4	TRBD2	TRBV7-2	CASSLGFSGGVNIQYF	TGTGCCAGCAGCTTAGGTTTTAGCGGGGGGGTGAACATTCAGTACTTC
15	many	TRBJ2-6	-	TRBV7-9	CASSFTGTGANVLTF	TGTGCCAGCAGCTTTACTGGGACTGGGGCCAACGTCCTGACTTTC
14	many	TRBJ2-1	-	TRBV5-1	CASSETGPHNEQFF	TGCGCCAGCAGTGAAACAGGGCCCCACAATGAGCAGTTCTTC
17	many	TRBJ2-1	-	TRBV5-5	CASTPIETWGGRNEQFF	TGTGCCAGCACCCCCATAGAGACGTGGGGGGGCCGGAATGAGCAGTTCTTC
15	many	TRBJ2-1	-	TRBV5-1	CASSPWISSYNEQFF	TGCGCCAGCAGCCCGTGGATAAGCTCCTACAATGAGCAGTTCTTC
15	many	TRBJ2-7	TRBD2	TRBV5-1	CASKFGLAGAYEQYF	TGCGCCAGCAAGTTCGGACTAGCTGGTGCCTACGAGCAGTACTTC
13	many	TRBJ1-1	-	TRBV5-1	CASSSSGGNGAFF	TGCGCCAGCAGCTCTTCTGGTGGAAATGGAGCTTTCTTT
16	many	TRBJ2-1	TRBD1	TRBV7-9	CASSHTQGVAYNEQFF	TGTGCCAGCAGCCATACACAGGGGGTGGCCTACAATGAGCAGTTCTTC
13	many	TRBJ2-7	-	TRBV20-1	CSWGSANSYEQYF	TGCTCTTGGGGCAGCGCAAACTCCTACGAGCAGTACTTC
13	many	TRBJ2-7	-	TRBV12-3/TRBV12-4	CASSSQGPYEQYF	TGTGCCAGCAGTTCTCAGGGACCCTACGAGCAGTACTTC
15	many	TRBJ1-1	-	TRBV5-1	CASSLGSRVKTEAFF	TGCGCCAGCAGCTTGGGCAGCAGGGTAAAGACTGAAGCTTTCTTT
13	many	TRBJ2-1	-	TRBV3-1	CASSQGPYNEQFF	TGTGCCAGCAGCCAAGGGCCCTACAATGAGCAGTTCTTC
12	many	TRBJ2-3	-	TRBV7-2	CAIGLLGDTQYF	TGTGCCATCGGCTTGCTAGGAGATACGCAGTATTTT
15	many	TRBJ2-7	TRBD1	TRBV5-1	CASSFQDRGLNEQYF	TGCGCCAGCAGCTTTCAGGACAGGGGCTTGAACGAGCAGTACTTC
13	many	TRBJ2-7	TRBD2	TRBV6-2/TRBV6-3	CASSRRGAYEQYF	TGTGCCAGCAGCCGGCGGGGGGCGTACGAGCAGTACTTC
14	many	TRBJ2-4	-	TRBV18	CASSPPTTKNIQYF	TGTGCCAGCTCACCACCGACGACAAAAAACATTCAGTACTTC
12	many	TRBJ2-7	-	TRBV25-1	CDRLRSIYEQYF	TGTGATAGGCTACGGTCGATATACGAGCAGTACTTC
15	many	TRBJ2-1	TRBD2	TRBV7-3	CASSRRAGGQTEQFF	TGTGCCAGCAGTCGCCGAGCGGGGGGGCAGACTGAGCAGTTCTTC
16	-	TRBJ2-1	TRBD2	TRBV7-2	CASSSRSGRGHNEQFF	TGTGCCAGCAGTTCCAGAAGCGGGAGGGGTCACAATGAGCAGTTCTTC
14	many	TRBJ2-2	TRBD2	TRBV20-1	CSARTSGNTGELFF	TGCAGTGCCCGGACTAGCGGTAACACCGGGGAGCTGTTTTTT
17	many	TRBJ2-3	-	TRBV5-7	CASSLPGWDLSTDTQYF	TGTGCCAGCAGCTTGCCCGGATGGGACCTCTCCACAGATACGCAGTATTTT
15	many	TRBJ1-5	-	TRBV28	CASSFDGYSNQPQHF	TGTGCCAGCAGCTTCGACGGCTATAGCAATCAGCCCCAGCATTTT
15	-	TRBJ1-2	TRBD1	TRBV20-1	CSARDGGQGSYGYTF	TGCAGTGCTAGAGATGGGGGACAGGGGAGCTATGGCTACACCTTC
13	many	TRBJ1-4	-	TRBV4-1	CASSQEEGEKLFF	TGCGCCAGCAGCCAAGAAGAGGGTGAAAAACTGTTTTTT
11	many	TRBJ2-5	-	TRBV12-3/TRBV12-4	CASSLSETQYF	TGTGCCAGCAGTTTGTCGGAAACCCAGTACTTC
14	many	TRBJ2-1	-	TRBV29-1	CSVEEGVSYNEQFF	TGCAGCGTTGAAGAGGGGGTCTCCTACAATGAGCAGTTCTTC
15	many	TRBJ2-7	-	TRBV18	CASSPGATGTYEQYF	TGTGCCAGCTCACCCGGGGCCACGGGTACCTACGAGCAGTACTTC
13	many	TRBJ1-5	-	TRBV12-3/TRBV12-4	CASSLTSEQPQHF	TGTGCCAGCAGTTTAACATCGGAACAGCCCCAGCATTTT
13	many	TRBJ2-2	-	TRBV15	CATSSDGAGELFF	TGTGCCACCAGCTCGGATGGGGCCGGGGAGCTGTTTTTT
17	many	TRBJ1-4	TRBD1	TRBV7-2	CASSATPGTGVDEKLFF	TGTGCCAGCAGCGCGACCCCCGGGACAGGGGTAGATGAAAAACTGTTTTTT